The T cell receptor (beta chain) described here comes from a study of shared clonotypes between healthy human individuals. TCRdb keeps only in-frame clones here, not all; method: immunoSEQ multiplex PCR. The data contain 950,000 to 1,100,000 clones, roughly 80% of them singletons. The table lists this clone with a count of one. This TCR came from a man younger than 35 in good health. Sequenced sample: memory CD4+ T cells sorted from blood. Indicated subset: CD45RA-negative fraction.

The CDR3, as DNA: TGTGCCAGCAGTATTTCGACAGGGGGCAGGGGCAATCAGCCCCAGCATTTT. Its protein is CASSISTGGRGNQPQHF. The J gene is TRBJ1-5, the V gene TRBV5-4; 10 positions agree with TRBD1. Germline loops: CDR1 SGHNT, CDR2 YYREEE (reference sequence). J lost 2 bases, V lost 5 bases, and 10 bases had no gene match. This CDR3 is built from 17 residues.